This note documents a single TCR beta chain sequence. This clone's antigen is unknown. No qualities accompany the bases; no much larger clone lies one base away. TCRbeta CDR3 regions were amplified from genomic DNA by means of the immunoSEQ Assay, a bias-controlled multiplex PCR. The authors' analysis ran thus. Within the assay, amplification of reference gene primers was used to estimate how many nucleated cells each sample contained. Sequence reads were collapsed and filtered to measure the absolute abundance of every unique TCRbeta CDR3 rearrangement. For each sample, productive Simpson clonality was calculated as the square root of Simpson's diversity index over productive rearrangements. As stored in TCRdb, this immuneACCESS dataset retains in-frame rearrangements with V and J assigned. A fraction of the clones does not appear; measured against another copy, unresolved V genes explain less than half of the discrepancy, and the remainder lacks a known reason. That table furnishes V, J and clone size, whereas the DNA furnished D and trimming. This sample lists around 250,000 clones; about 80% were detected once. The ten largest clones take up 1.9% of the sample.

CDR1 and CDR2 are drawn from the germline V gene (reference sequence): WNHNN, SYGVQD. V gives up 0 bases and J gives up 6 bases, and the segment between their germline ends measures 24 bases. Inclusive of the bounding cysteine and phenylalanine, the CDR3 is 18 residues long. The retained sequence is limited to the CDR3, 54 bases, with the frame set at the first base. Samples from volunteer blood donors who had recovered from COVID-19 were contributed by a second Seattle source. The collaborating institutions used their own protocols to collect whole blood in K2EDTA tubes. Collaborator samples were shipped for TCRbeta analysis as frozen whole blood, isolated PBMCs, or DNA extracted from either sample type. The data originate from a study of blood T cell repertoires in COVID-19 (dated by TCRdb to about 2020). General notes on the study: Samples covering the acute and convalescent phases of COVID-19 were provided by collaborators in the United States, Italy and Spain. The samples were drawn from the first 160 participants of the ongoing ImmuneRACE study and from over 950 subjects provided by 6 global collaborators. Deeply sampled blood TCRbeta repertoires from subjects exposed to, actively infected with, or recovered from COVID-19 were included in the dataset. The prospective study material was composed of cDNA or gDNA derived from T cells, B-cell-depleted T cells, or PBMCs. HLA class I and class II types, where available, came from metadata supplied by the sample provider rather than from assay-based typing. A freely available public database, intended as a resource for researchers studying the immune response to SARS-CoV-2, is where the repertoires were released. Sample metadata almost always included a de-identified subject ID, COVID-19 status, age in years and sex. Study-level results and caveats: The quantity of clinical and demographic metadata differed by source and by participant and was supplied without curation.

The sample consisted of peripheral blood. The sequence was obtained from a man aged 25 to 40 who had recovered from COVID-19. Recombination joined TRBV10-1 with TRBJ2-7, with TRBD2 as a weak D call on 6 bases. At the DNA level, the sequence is TGCGCCAGCAGTGAGTCGGGCTTAGGCGGGGAGCCGCGGGGCGAGCAGTACTTC. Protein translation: CASSESGLGGEPRGEQYF.